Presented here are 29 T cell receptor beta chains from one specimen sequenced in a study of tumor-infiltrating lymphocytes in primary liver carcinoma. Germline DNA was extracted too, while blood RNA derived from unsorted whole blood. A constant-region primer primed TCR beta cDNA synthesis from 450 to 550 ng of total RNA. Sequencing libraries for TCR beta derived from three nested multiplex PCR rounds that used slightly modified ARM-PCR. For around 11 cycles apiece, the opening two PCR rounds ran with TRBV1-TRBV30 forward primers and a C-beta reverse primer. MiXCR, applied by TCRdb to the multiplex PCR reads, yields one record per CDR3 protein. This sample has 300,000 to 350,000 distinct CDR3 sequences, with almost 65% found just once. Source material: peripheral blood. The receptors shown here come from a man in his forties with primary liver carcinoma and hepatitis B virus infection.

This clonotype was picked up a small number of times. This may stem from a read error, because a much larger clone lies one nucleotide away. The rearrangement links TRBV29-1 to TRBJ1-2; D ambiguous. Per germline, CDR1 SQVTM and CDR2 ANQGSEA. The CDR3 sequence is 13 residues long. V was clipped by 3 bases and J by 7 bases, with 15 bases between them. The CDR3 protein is CSVDDYTGSGYTF. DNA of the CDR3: TGCAGCGTTGACGATTACACCGGTAGTGGCTACACCTTC.

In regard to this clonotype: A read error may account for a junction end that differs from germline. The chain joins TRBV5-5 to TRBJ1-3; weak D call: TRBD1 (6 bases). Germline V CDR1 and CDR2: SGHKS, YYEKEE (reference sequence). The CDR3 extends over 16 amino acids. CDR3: CGSTWGQGQDGNTIYF. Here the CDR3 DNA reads TGTGGCAGCACCTGGGGACAAGGGCAAGATGGAAACACCATATATTTT. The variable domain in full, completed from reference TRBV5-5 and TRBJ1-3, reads DAGVTQSPTHLIKTRGQQVTLRCSPISGHKSVSWYQQVLGQGPQFIFQYYEKEERGRGNFPDRFSARQFPNYSSELNVNALLLGDSALYLCGSTWGQGQDGNTIYFGEGSWLTVV.

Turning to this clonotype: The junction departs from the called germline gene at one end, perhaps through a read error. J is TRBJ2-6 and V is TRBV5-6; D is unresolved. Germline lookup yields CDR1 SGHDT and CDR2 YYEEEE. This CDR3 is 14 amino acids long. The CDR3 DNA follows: TGTGTCAGCAGCTTGGGTGCTGGGGCCAACGTCCTGACTTTC. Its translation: CVSSLGAGANVLTF.

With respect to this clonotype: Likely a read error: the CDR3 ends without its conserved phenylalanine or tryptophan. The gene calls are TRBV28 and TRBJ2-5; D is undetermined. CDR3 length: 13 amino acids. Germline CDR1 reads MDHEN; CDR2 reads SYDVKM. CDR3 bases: TGTGCCAGCAGTTCCCCGATAGGAGAGGCCCAGTACTTG. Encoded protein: CASSSPIGEAQYL.

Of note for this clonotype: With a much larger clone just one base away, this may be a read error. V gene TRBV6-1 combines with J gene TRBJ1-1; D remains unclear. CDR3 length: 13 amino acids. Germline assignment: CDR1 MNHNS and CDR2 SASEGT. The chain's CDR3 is CVSSEEEFTEAFF. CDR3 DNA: TGTGTCAGCAGTGAAGAGGAGTTCACTGAAGCTTTCTTT.

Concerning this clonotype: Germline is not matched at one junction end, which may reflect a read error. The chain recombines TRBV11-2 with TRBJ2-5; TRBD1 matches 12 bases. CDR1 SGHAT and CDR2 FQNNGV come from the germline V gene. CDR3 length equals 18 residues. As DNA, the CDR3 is TGTGCCAGCAGCCGGGGACAGGGGGCGCATTCCACGCAAGAGACCCACTACTTC. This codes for CASSRGQGAHSTQETHYF.

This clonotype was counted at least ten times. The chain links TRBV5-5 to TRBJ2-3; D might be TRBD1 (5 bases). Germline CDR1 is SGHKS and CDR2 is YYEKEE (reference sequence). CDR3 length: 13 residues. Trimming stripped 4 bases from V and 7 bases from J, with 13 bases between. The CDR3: CASSGLQENTQYF. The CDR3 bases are TGTGCCAGCAGCGGATTACAGGAAAATACGCAGTATTTT.

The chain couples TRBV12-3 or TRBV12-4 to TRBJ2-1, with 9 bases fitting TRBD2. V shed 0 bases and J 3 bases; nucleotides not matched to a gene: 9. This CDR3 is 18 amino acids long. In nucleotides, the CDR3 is TGTGCCAGCAGTTTAGCGGGGGTAGCGGGAGCGATCTACAATGAGCAGTTCTTC. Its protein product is CASSLAGVAGAIYNEQFF.

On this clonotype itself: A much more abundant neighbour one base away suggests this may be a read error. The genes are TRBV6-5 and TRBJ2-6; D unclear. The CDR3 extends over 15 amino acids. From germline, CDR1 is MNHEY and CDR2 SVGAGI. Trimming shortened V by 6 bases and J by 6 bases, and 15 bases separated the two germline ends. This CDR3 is CASSKERLQANVLTF. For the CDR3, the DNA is TGTGCCAGCAGCAAGGAACGGCTTCAGGCCAACGTCCTGACTTTC.

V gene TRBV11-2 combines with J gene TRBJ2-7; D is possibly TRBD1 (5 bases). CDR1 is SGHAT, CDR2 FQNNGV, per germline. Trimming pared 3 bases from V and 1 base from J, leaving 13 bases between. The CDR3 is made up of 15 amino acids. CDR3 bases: TGTGCCAGCAGCTTCCAGGGCCGTCCTTCCTACGAGCAGTACTTC. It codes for CASSFQGRPSYEQYF. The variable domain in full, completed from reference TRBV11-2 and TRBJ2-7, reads EAGVAQSPRYKIIEKRQSVAFWCNPISGHATLYWYQQILGQGPKLLIQFQNNGVVDDSQLPKDRFSAERLKGVDSTLKIQPAKLEDSAVYLCASSFQGRPSYEQYFGPGTRLTVT.

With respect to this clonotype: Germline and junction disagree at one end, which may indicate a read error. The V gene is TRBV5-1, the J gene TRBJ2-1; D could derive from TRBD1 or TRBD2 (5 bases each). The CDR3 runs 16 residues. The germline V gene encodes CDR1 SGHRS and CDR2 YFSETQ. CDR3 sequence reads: CASSLARGRGENEQLF. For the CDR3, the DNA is TGCGCCAGCAGCTTGGCTCGGGGAAGGGGTGAAAATGAGCAGCTCTTC.

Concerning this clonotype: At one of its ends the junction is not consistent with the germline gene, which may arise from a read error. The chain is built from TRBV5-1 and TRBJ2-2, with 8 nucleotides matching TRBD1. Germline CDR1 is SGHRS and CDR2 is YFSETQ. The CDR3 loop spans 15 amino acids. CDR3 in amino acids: CASSLDRAEDGELFF. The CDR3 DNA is TGCGCCAGTAGCTTGGACAGGGCGGAGGACGGGGAGCTGTTTTTT.

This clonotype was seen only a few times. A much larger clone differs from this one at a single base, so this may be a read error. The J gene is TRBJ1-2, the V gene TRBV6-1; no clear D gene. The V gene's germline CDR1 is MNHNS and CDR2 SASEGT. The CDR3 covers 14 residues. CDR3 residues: CANSEAYSNYGYTF. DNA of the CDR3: TGTGCCAACAGTGAAGCCTACAGCAACTATGGCTACACCTTC.

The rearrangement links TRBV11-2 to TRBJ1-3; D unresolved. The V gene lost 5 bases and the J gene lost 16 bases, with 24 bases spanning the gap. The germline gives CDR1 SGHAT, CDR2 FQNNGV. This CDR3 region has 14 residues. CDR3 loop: CASSPVSAYGTLYF. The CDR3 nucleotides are TGTGCCAGCAGCCCCGTTTCCGCTTACGGCACCTTGTATTTT.

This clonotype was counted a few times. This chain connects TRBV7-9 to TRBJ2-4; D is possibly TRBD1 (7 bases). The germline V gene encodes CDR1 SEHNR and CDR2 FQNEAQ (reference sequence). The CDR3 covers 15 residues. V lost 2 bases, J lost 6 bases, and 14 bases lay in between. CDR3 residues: CASSLSRGEVNIQYF. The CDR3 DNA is TGTGCCAGCAGCTTATCCAGGGGGGAGGTAAACATTCAGTACTTC.

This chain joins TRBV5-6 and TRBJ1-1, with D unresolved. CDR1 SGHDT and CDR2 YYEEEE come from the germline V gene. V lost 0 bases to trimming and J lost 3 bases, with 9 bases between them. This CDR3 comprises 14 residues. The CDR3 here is CASSLVAGYTEAFF. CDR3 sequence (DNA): TGTGCCAGCAGCTTGGTTGCGGGGTACACTGAAGCTTTCTTT.

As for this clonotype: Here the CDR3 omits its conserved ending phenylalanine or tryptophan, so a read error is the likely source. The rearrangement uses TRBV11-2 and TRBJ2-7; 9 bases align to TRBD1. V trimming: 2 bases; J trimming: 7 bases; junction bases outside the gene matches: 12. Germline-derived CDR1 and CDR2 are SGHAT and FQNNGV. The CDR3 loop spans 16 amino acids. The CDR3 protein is CASSLSPGQGFYEQYY. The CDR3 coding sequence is TGTGCCAGCAGCTTATCTCCTGGACAGGGGTTCTATGAGCAGTACTAC.

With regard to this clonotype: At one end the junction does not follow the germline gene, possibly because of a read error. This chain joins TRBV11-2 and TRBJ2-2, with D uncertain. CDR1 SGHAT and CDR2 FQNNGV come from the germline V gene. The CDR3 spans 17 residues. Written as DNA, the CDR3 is TGTGCCAGTAGCTCCTATATGACACCCACGAACACCGGGGAGCTGTTTTTT. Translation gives CASSSYMTPTNTGELFF.

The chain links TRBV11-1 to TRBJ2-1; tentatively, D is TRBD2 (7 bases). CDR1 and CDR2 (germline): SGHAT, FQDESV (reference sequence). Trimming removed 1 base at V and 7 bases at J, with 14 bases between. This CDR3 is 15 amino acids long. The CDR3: CASSLERGGHNEQFF. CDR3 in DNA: TGTGCCAGCAGCTTAGAAAGGGGGGGCCATAATGAGCAGTTCTTC.

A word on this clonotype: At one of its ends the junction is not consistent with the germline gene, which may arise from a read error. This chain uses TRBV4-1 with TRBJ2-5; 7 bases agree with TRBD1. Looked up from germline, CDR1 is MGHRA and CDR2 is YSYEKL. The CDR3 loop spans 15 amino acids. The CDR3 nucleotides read TGCGCCAGCAGCCCGGCTCACAGGGGACAAGAGACCCATTACTTC. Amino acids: CASSPAHRGQETHYF.

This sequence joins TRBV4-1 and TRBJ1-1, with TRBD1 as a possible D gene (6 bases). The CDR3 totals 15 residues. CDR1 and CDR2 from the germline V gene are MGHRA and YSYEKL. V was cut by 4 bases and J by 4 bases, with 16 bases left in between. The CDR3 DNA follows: TGCGCCAGCAGCCTCCCAAGGGGGGGAACCACTGAAGCTTTCTTT. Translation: CASSLPRGGTTEAFF.

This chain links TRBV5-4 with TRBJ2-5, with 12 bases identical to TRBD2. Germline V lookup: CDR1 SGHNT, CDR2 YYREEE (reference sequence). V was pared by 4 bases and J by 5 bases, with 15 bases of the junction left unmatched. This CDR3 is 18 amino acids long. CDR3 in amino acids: CASSLPALAGGRRETQYF. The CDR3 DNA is TGTGCCAGCAGCCTCCCCGCCCTAGCGGGAGGGCGAAGGGAGACCCAGTACTTC.

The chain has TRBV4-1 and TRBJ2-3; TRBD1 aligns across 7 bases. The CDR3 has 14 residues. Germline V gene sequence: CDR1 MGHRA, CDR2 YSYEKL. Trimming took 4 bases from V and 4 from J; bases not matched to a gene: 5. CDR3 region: CASSLGQDADTQYF. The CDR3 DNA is TGCGCCAGCAGCCTCGGACAGGACGCAGATACGCAGTATTTT.

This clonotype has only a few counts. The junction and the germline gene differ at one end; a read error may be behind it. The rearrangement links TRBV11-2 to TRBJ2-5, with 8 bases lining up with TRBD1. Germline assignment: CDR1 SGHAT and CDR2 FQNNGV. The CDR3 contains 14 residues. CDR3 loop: CASSPRTGQETRYF. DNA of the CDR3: TGTGCCAGCAGCCCCCGGACAGGGCAGGAGACCCGGTACTTC.

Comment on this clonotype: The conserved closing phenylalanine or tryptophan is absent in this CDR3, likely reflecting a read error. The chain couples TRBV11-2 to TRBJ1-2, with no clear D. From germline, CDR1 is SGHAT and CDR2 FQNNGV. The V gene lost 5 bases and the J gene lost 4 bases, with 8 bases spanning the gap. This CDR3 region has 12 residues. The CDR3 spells CASSVQPYGYTY. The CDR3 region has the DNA TGTGCCAGCAGCGTACAGCCCTATGGCTACACCTAC.

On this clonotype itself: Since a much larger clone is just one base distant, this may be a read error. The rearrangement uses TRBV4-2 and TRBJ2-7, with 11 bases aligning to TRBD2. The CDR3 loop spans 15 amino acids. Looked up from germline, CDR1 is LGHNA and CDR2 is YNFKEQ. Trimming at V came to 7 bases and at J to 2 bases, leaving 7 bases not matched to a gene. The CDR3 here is CASNQTSGMTYEQYF. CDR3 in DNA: TGTGCCAGCAACCAGACTAGCGGGATGACCTACGAGCAGTACTTC.

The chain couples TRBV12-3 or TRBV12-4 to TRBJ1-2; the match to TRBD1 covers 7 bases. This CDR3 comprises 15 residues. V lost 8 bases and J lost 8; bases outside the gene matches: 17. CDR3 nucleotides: TGTGCCAGCGGTACTACCGGGACAGACTACAACGGCTACACCTTC. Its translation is CASGTTGTDYNGYTF.

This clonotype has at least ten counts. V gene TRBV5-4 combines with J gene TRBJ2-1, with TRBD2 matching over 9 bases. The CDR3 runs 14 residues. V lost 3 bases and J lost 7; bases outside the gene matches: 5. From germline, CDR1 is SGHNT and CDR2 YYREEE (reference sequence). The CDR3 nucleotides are TGTGCCAGCAGCTCGACTAGCGGACGTAATGAGCAGTTCTTC. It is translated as CASSSTSGRNEQFF.

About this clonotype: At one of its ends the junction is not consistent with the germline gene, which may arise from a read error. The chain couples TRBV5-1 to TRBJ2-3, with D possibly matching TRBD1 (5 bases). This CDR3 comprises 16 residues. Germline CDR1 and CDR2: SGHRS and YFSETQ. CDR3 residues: CASSLAVTAYTDMQYF. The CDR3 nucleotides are TGCGCCAGCAGCTTGGCCGTGACAGCCTACACAGATATGCAGTATTTT.